The clone carrying this T cell receptor beta chain turned up a few times. V lost 5 bases, J lost 0 bases, and 10 bases lay in between. The CDR3 is made up of 15 amino acids. Germline CDR1 and CDR2: LGHNA and YSLEER. The entry originates in a study of response to subunit inactivated influenza vaccine. TCRdb ran MiXCR on the RT-PCR reads and lists one entry per CDR3 protein. The sample includes about 300,000 distinct CDR3 sequences, roughly 20% of them seen just once. The sequence derives from a man aged 45 to 75 who received an inactivated influenza vaccine. The source was PBMCs from blood, collected approximately 22 months after vaccination. The chain is built from TRBV4-3 and TRBJ1-4; D possibly corresponds to TRBD1 (6 bases). The CDR3 here is CASSFGQSTNEKLFF. The CDR3 DNA reads TGCGCCAGCAGCTTTGGACAGTCAACTAATGAAAAACTGTTTTTT.